One and the same sample provided the 24 T cell receptor beta chains below, sequenced in a study of shared clonotypes between healthy human individuals. TCRdb keeps only in-frame clones here, not all; method: immunoSEQ multiplex PCR. The repertoire has about 980,000 clones, less than 85% of them found once; the top ten carry around 1.4%. The sample consisted of memory CD4+ T cells sorted from blood. Subset denoted: CD45RA-negative fraction. These receptors originate from a man between 18 and 29 years old in good health.

The rearrangement uses TRBV14 and TRBJ1-2; 7 bases agree with TRBD1. CDR1 SGHDN and CDR2 FVKESK come from the germline V gene. The CDR3 is 13 amino acids. V shed 4 bases and J 7 bases; nucleotides not matched to a gene: 6. CDR3 in amino acids: CASSPGQARGYTF. CDR3 nucleotides: TGTGCCAGCAGCCCCGGACAGGCCCGTGGCTACACCTTC.

The gene calls are TRBV10-2 and TRBJ2-2, with 13 bases identical to TRBD2. V was pared by 7 bases and J by 6 bases, with 8 bases of the junction left unmatched. The length of the CDR3 is 16 residues. Looked up from germline, CDR1 is WSHSY and CDR2 is SAAADI. CDR3 loop: CASTARTSGRAGELFF. The CDR3 nucleotides read TGCGCCAGCACCGCCCGCACTAGCGGGAGGGCCGGGGAGCTGTTTTTT.

The chain links TRBV2 to TRBJ2-7; TRBD2 is a possible D gene (6 bases). Germline loops: CDR1 SNHLY, CDR2 FYNNEI. The CDR3 totals 13 residues. V dropped 10 bases and J dropped 6 bases, with 19 bases sitting between them. CDR3 region: CANGRDSRGEQYF. In DNA, the CDR3 is TGTGCCAATGGACGGGACTCCCGGGGCGAGCAGTACTTC. The full variable domain, rest sourced from reference TRBV2 and TRBJ2-7, is EPEVTQTPSHQVTQMGQEVILRCVPISNHLYFYWYRQILGQKVEFLVSFYNNEISEKSEIFDDQFSVERPDGSNFTLKIRSTKLEDSAMYFCANGRDSRGEQYFGPGTRLTVT.

The CDR3 DNA is TGTGCCAGCAGGGCCGGGACAGGGGTACCCCTCCACTTT. It encodes CASRAGTGVPLHF. The chain combines TRBV6-1 with TRBJ1-6; 10 nucleotides line up with TRBD1. Per germline, CDR1 MNHNS and CDR2 SASEGT. The trim removed 6 bases at V and 12 bases at J, leaving 5 bases unmatched. This CDR3 spans 13 amino acids.

The chain is built from TRBV19 and TRBJ2-2; tentative D call: TRBD1 (6 bases). This CDR3 has 15 residues. Germline V gives CDR1 LNHDA, CDR2 SQIVND (reference sequence). V was clipped by 1 base and J by 4 bases, with 10 bases between them. CDR3 loop: CASSIGQGTTGELFF. The CDR3 bases are TGTGCCAGTAGTATAGGTCAGGGGACCACCGGGGAGCTGTTTTTT.

The gene calls are TRBV7-6 and TRBJ2-2; TRBD2 aligns across 8 bases. Germline values: CDR1 SGHVS, CDR2 FNYEAQ. The CDR3 runs 16 residues. The V segment lost 3 bases and the J segment 2 bases; nucleotides outside the gene matches: 5. The CDR3 nucleotides are TGTGCCAGCAGCTTGACTGCGGGAGGAAACACCGGGGAGCTGTTTTTT. This encodes CASSLTAGGNTGELFF.

The chain has TRBV27 and TRBJ2-2; TRBD2 agrees at 10 bases. The V segment lost 8 bases and the J segment 6 bases; nucleotides outside the gene matches: 3. Germline lookup yields CDR1 MNHEY and CDR2 SMNVEV (reference sequence). The CDR3 has 13 residues. For the CDR3, the DNA is TGTGCCAGCGGCACTAGCGGGGCCGGGGAGCTGTTTTTT. Encoded protein: CASGTSGAGELFF.

The chain couples TRBV30 to TRBJ2-2; D not resolved. The CDR3 runs 13 residues. Germline CDR1 reads GTSNPN; CDR2 reads SVGIG (reference sequence). Trimming took 4 bases from V and 1 from J, leaving 7 bases between them. This CDR3 is CAWIRQNTGELFF. In DNA, the CDR3 is TGTGCCTGGATCCGACAGAACACCGGGGAGCTGTTTTTT.

J is TRBJ1-5 and V is TRBV6-6; the D gene is possibly TRBD1 (6 bases). V was shortened by 10 bases and J by 7 bases, with 20 bases between the two germline ends. Germline V gives CDR1 MNHNY, CDR2 SVGAGI (reference sequence). The CDR3 contains 14 residues. The CDR3 DNA reads TGTGCCACCAAGCCTGGGGGGCAGGGGCAGCCCCAGCATTTT. Its translation is CATKPGGQGQPQHF.

The rearrangement links TRBV6-1 to TRBJ1-5, with TRBD1 matching 7 bases. The V segment lost 7 bases and the J segment 6 bases; nucleotides outside the gene matches: 12. Germline V gene data show CDR1 as MNHNS and CDR2 as SASEGT. The CDR3 totals 15 residues. The CDR3 DNA follows: TGTGCCAGCACCATCGACAGGGAGGTAGGTCAGCCCCAGCATTTT. Residues: CASTIDREVGQPQHF.

This clone was counted a single time. The V and J genes are TRBV4-1 and TRBJ2-5; TRBD2 matches 7 bases. V trimming: 1 base; J trimming: 4 bases; junction bases outside the gene matches: 9. The germline gives CDR1 MGHRA, CDR2 YSYEKL. The CDR3 runs to 16 residues. The DNA of the CDR3 is TGCGCCAGCAGCCAAGCTGGGCTAGCGGCCCCAGAGACCCAGTACTTC. This translates into CASSQAGLAAPETQYF.

The sample holds a few counts of this clone. The chain combines TRBV19 with TRBJ1-5; 8 nucleotides align to TRBD1. The CDR3 has 15 residues. Germline lookup yields CDR1 LNHDA and CDR2 SQIVND (reference sequence). Trimming at V came to 7 bases and at J to 0 bases, leaving 5 bases not matched to a gene. CDR3 residues: CASTRTGNSNQPQHF. The CDR3, as DNA: TGTGCCAGTACCCGGACAGGGAATAGCAATCAGCCCCAGCATTTT.

V gene TRBV10-3 combines with J gene TRBJ1-1, with 7 nucleotides matching TRBD1. There are 19 residues in the CDR3. The germline V gene encodes CDR1 ENHRY and CDR2 SYGVKD. J gave up 3 bases and V 3 bases, and 19 bases lay outside the gene matches. CDR3: CAISDRRTREDRVDTEAFF. The CDR3 nucleotides read TGTGCCATCAGTGACCGAAGGACGAGAGAAGACAGGGTAGACACTGAAGCTTTCTTT.

The rearrangement joins TRBV10-2 to TRBJ2-3, with 8 nucleotides matching TRBD2. The germline gives CDR1 WSHSY, CDR2 SAAADI. V lost 6 bases and J lost 2; bases outside the gene matches: 7. This CDR3 has 15 residues. The CDR3 loop is CASRGGGLDTDTQYF. CDR3 DNA sequence: TGCGCCAGCAGAGGGGGGGGACTAGACACAGATACGCAGTATTTT.

This clone was observed a handful of times. The V gene is TRBV5-1, the J gene TRBJ2-3; unclear D gene. The CDR3 runs to 14 residues. Germline assignment: CDR1 SGHRS and CDR2 YFSETQ. The V end was cut by 5 bases, the J end by 2 bases, with 12 bases between. The DNA for the CDR3 is TGCGCCAGCAGAAAGGCGGAAGTCACAGATACGCAGTATTTT. This codes for CASRKAEVTDTQYF. Variable domain in full (rest from reference TRBV5-1 and TRBJ2-3): KAGVTQTPRYLIKTRGQQVTLSCSPISGHRSVSWYQQTPGQGLQFLFEYFSETQRNKGNFPGRFSGRQFSNSRSEMNVSTLELGDSALYLCASRKAEVTDTQYFGPGTRLTVL.

This chain uses TRBV20-1 with TRBJ2-4; D not resolved. V lost 3 bases, J lost 5 bases, and 5 bases lay in between. The germline CDR1 and CDR2 sequences are DFQATT and SNEGSKA (reference sequence). This CDR3 has 11 amino acids. CDR3 coding DNA: TGCAGTGCTAGTCATCAAAACATTCAGTACTTC. It yields the protein CSASHQNIQYF.

This clone has ten or more counts. The chain is built from TRBV28 and TRBJ1-5; tentatively, D is TRBD1 (5 bases). CDR3 size: 14 residues. Germline assignment: CDR1 MDHEN and CDR2 SYDVKM. V shed 5 bases and J shed 5 bases, with 13 bases lying between them. CDR3 DNA sequence: TGTGCCAGCAGTCTTCGGACACTACATCAGCCCCAGCATTTT. It yields the protein CASSLRTLHQPQHF.

The chain has TRBV5-1 and TRBJ1-1; 8 bases are shared with TRBD1. The CDR3 length is 14 residues. Germline loops: CDR1 SGHRS, CDR2 YFSETQ. The ends lost 2 bases at V and 3 bases at J; junction bases unmatched: 3. CDR3 sequence reads: CASSFGQGHTEAFF. The CDR3, as DNA: TGCGCCAGCAGCTTTGGACAGGGTCACACTGAAGCTTTCTTT. Variable domain in full (rest from reference TRBV5-1 and TRBJ1-1): KAGVTQTPRYLIKTRGQQVTLSCSPISGHRSVSWYQQTPGQGLQFLFEYFSETQRNKGNFPGRFSGRQFSNSRSEMNVSTLELGDSALYLCASSFGQGHTEAFFGQGTRLTVV.

CDR3 residues: CASSLVQGGTEAFF. CDR3 bases: TGCGCCAGCAGCTTGGTCCAGGGAGGCACTGAAGCTTTCTTT. This chain links TRBV5-1 with TRBJ1-1; maybe TRBD1 (5 bases). Germline V CDR1 and CDR2: SGHRS, YFSETQ. The length of the CDR3 is 14 residues. Trimming stripped 0 bases from V and 4 bases from J, with 10 bases between.

The chain is built from TRBV7-2 and TRBJ2-7; TRBD1 matches 10 bases. Germline CDR1 reads SGHTA; CDR2 reads FQGNSA. The CDR3 covers 15 residues. Trimming cost V 5 bases and J 5 bases; bases outside gene matches: 9. DNA for the CDR3: TGTGCCAGCAGCCAACCGGGACAGGGGTTCCACGAGCAGTACTTC. Residues: CASSQPGQGFHEQYF.

This clone was seen a few times. CDR3 in DNA: TGTGCCAGCAGCGGGGACAGGCCGAACACCGGGGAGCTGTTTTTT. Protein sequence: CASSGDRPNTGELFF. This rearrangement joins TRBV9 to TRBJ2-2; 8 nucleotides agree with TRBD1. CDR3 length equals 15 residues. Trimming cost V 3 bases and J 0 bases; bases outside gene matches: 1. Germline V gene lookup returns CDR1 SGDLS and CDR2 YYNGEE.

Details on this clone: This sample includes further DNA sequences coding for the same CDR3. V is TRBV30 and J is TRBJ2-7; D unclear. V dropped 0 bases and J dropped 3 bases, with 9 bases sitting between them. Germline values: CDR1 GTSNPN, CDR2 SVGIG (reference sequence). The CDR3 contains 13 residues. CDR3: CAWSVPPVYEQYF. CDR3 nucleotide sequence: TGTGCCTGGAGTGTACCCCCGGTCTACGAGCAGTACTTC.

This sequence joins TRBV30 and TRBJ2-3; 8 nucleotides align to TRBD2. CDR1 is GTSNPN, CDR2 SVGIG, per germline (reference sequence). Trimming cost V 0 bases and J 2 bases; bases outside gene matches: 4. The CDR3 loop spans 15 amino acids. In DNA form, the CDR3 reads TGTGCCTGGAGTGTAGTAGCGGGATTCACAGATACGCAGTATTTT. This gives the protein CAWSVVAGFTDTQYF. The whole variable domain, remainder taken from reference TRBV30 and TRBJ2-3, is SQTIHQWPATLVQPVGSPLSLECTVEGTSNPNLYWYRQAAGRGLQLLFYSVGIGQISSEVPQNLSASRPQDRQFILSSKKLLLSDSGFYLCAWSVVAGFTDTQYFGPGTRLTVL.

The chain couples TRBV14 to TRBJ2-5, with 10 bases identical to TRBD2. Trimming cost V 4 bases and J 1 base; bases outside gene matches: 6. The CDR3 loop spans 16 amino acids. Germline V lookup: CDR1 SGHDN, CDR2 FVKESK. CDR3 loop: CASSLQLAGSQETQYF. CDR3 DNA: TGTGCCAGCAGCCTACAACTAGCGGGGTCCCAAGAGACCCAGTACTTC. Filled out from reference TRBV14 and TRBJ2-5, the complete variable domain reads EAGVTQFPSHSVIEKGQTVTLRCDPISGHDNLYWYRRVMGKEIKFLLHFVKESKQDESGMPNNRFLAERTGGTYSTLKVQPAELEDSGVYFCASSLQLAGSQETQYFGPGTRLLVL.